Shown below are 16 T cell receptor beta chains from a single sample sequenced in a study of preoperative IRX-2 immunotherapy in early breast cancer (dated by TCRdb to between 2019 and 2020). Sample treatment or condition, as interpreted from the label and publication: preoperative locoregional IRX-2 cytokine immunotherapy. The library relied on the immunoSEQ multiplex PCR assay. The table comes from immuneACCESS by way of TCRdb, which keeps in-frame sequences with V and J called. Part of the clones is missing from these tables; in studies checked, under half for an unresolved V gene and the rest for unknown reasons. Across this sample there are 40,000 to 50,000 clones, with around three quarters seen only once. The ten largest clones represent roughly 1.2% of the sample. This specimen consisted of tumor tissue, obtained after IRX-2 immunotherapy. The receptors originated from a human donor with breast cancer.

The chain recombines TRBV10-2 with TRBJ2-7, with 12 bases aligning to TRBD2. Germline CDR1 is WSHSY and CDR2 is SAAADI. The V segment lost 10 bases and the J segment 4 bases; nucleotides outside the gene matches: 5. The CDR3 is 13 residues long. Here the CDR3 DNA reads TGCGCCACCTCCGGGACTAGCGGGTACGAGCAGTACTTC. Its translation is CATSGTSGYEQYF.

The chain joins TRBV5-1 to TRBJ2-7, with D possibly TRBD2 on 6 matching bases. The CDR3 loop spans 14 amino acids. The germline V and J ends were trimmed by 7 bases and 0 bases, with 14 bases remaining between them. Germline lookup yields CDR1 SGHRS and CDR2 YFSETQ. CDR3 nucleotides: TGCGCCAGCGCGCAGGAGGGAAGCTCCTACGAGCAGTACTTC. This gives the protein CASAQEGSSYEQYF.

J is TRBJ1-2 and V is TRBV19, with D possibly being TRBD1 (5 bases). The CDR3 has 12 residues. The germline V gene encodes CDR1 LNHDA and CDR2 SQIVND (reference sequence). With 4 bases removed from V and 9 bases from J, the gap between germline ends came to 12 bases. CDR3 region: CASSTQQVRYTF. The CDR3 nucleotides read TGTGCCAGTAGTACGCAACAGGTTCGCTACACCTTC.

This sequence joins TRBV5-1 and TRBJ1-4; no clear D gene. Per the germline V gene, CDR1 is SGHRS and CDR2 is YFSETQ. Trimming removed 4 bases from V and 7 bases from J, with 14 bases in between. The CDR3 loop spans 14 amino acids. The CDR3 is CASSEGIEGEKLFF. In DNA form, the CDR3 reads TGCGCCAGCAGCGAGGGAATCGAGGGTGAAAAACTGTTTTTT.

The rearrangement links TRBV5-1 to TRBJ2-4, with 7 bases identical to TRBD1. This CDR3 spans 19 amino acids. Trimming removed 0 bases from V and 2 bases from J; junction bases left unmatched: 14. CDR1 is SGHRS and CDR2 is YFSETQ in the germline V gene. CDR3 amino acids: CASSLGIRGQGLPKNIQYF. CDR3 in DNA: TGCGCCAGCAGCTTGGGGATTAGGGGGCAGGGCCTGCCCAAAAACATTCAGTACTTC.

The V call is TRBV11-3, the J call TRBJ2-3; the match to TRBD2 covers 10 bases. Trimming took 5 bases from V and 0 from J; bases not matched to a gene: 5. This CDR3 is 16 amino acids long. From germline, CDR1 is SGHNT and CDR2 YENEEA. The CDR3 DNA is TGTGCCAGCAGCCTACAGCGGGGGGGGAGCACAGATACGCAGTATTTT. Its translation is CASSLQRGGSTDTQYF. Full variable domain (outside the CDR3, taken from reference TRBV11-3 and TRBJ2-3): EAGVVQSPRYKIIEKKQPVAFWCNPISGHNTLYWYLQNLGQGPELLIRYENEEAVDDSQLPKDRFSAERLKGVDSTLKIQPAELGDSAVYLCASSLQRGGSTDTQYFGPGTRLTVL.

This clone was seen a handful of times. The rearrangement links TRBV6-8 to TRBJ2-7, with D uncertain. The length of the CDR3 is 16 residues. Between the trimmed V and J ends, which lost 3 bases and 3 bases, there was a span of 18 bases. The germline gives CDR1 MNHGY, CDR2 SAAAGT. CDR3 sequence reads: CASSYSPWLPLYEQYF. The CDR3 DNA reads as TGTGCCAGCAGTTATTCCCCTTGGCTACCCCTCTACGAGCAGTACTTC.

The rearrangement joins TRBV7-1 to TRBJ2-7, with 9 positions matching TRBD1. TRBV7-1 is given ORF status, its function remaining uncertain. V was clipped by 5 bases and J by 1 base; unmatched bases: 15. The CDR3 totals 18 residues. In DNA form, the CDR3 reads TGTGCCAGCAGCCAAGAATCTTTTGGGACAGGGATTTCCTACGAGCAGTACTTC. Amino acid sequence: CASSQESFGTGISYEQYF.

V usage is TRBV19 and J usage is TRBJ2-1, with 9 bases fitting TRBD2. J was trimmed by 2 bases and V by 3 bases; bases with no gene match: 8. CDR1 LNHDA and CDR2 SQIVND come from the germline V gene (reference sequence). The CDR3 extends over 17 amino acids. The CDR3: CASSIGAGGPTYNEQFF. The CDR3 coding sequence is TGTGCCAGTAGTATCGGGGCGGGAGGGCCAACCTACAATGAGCAGTTCTTC.

The chain uses TRBV4-1 and TRBJ2-1, with TRBD2 matching over 15 bases. This CDR3 comprises 19 residues. J was trimmed by 4 bases and V by 0 bases; bases with no gene match: 7. Per germline, CDR1 MGHRA and CDR2 YSYEKL. CDR3 in DNA: TGCGCCAGCAGCCAAGAAGGACTAGCGGGAGGGGGACTTTACAATGAGCAGTTCTTC. It is translated as CASSQEGLAGGGLYNEQFF.

J is TRBJ2-5 and V is TRBV19; 9 bases are shared with TRBD1. Germline CDR1 LNHDA, CDR2 SQIVND (reference sequence). This CDR3 region has 15 residues. J was trimmed by 5 bases and V by 6 bases; bases with no gene match: 10. CDR3 nucleotides: TGTGCCAGTAGCCCCGGGACAGGGAAAGGCGAGACCCAGTACTTC. This encodes CASSPGTGKGETQYF.

The CDR3 protein is CSAHEGQYTEAFF. In DNA, the CDR3 is TGCAGCGCCCACGAAGGCCAGTACACTGAAGCTTTCTTT. V usage is TRBV29-1 and J usage is TRBJ1-1; D is unclear. CDR1 and CDR2 from the germline V gene are SQVTM and ANQGSEA. The V end lost 7 bases, the J end lost 3 bases, and 15 bases lay between the germline ends. This CDR3 has 13 amino acids.

This clone was counted only a few times. The chain has TRBV6-8 and TRBJ2-7, with a possible D match to TRBD2 (5 bases). In germline, CDR1 is MNHGY, CDR2 SAAAGT. V lost 7 bases and J lost 1, with 8 bases in between. This CDR3 is built from 12 residues. CDR3 region: CASNGLSYEQYF. The CDR3 nucleotides read TGTGCCAGCAACGGACTTTCCTACGAGCAGTACTTC.

The V call is TRBV11-3, the J call TRBJ2-7, with 7 nucleotides matching TRBD1. V shed 5 bases, J shed 6 bases, and the junction held 13 bases outside the gene matches. From germline, CDR1 is SGHNT and CDR2 YENEEA. There are 15 residues in the CDR3. CDR3 region: CASSPVGGLAPEQYF. The CDR3 DNA reads TGTGCCAGCAGCCCGGTAGGGGGCTTGGCCCCCGAGCAGTACTTC.

V usage is TRBV25-1 and J usage is TRBJ2-1; TRBD2 matches 11 bases. The CDR3 spans 13 residues. Germline V CDR1 and CDR2: MGHDK, SYGVNS. The V gene end was trimmed by 2 bases and the J gene end by 10 bases; junction bases not matched to a gene: 1. The CDR3 reads CASSERLAGEQFF. The CDR3 region has the DNA TGTGCCAGCAGTGAACGACTAGCGGGGGAGCAGTTCTTC.

V and J are TRBV6-9 and TRBJ2-1; TRBD2 matches 13 bases. After removal of 6 bases from V and 6 bases from J, the junction contained 5 bases not matched to a gene. The CDR3 extends over 15 amino acids. Germline V gene lookup returns CDR1 MNHGY and CDR2 SVAAGI. CDR3 protein: CASSRGLAGINEQFF. CDR3 bases: TGTGCCAGCAGCAGGGGACTAGCGGGGATCAATGAGCAGTTCTTC.